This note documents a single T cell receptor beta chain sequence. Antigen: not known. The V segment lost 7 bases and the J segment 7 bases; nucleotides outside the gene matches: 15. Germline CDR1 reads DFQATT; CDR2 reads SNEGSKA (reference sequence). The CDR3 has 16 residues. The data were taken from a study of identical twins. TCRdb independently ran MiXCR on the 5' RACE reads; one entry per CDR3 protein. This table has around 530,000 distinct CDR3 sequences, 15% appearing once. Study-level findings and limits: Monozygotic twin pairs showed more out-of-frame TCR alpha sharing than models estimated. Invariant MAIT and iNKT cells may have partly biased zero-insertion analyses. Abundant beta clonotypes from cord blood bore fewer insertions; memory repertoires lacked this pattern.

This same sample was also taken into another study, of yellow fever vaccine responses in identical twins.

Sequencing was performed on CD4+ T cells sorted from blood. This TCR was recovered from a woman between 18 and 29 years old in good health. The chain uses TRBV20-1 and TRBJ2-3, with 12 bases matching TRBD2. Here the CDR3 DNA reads TGCAGTGTTACACTAAAAGGACTAGCGGGGTGGAATACGCAGTATTTT. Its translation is CSVTLKGLAGWNTQYF.